This T cell receptor (beta chain) stems from a study of technical replicates of blood from a handful of donors. Trimming shortened V by 2 bases and J by 8 bases, and 18 bases separated the two germline ends. CDR3 length equals 16 residues. CDR1 and CDR2 from the germline V gene are MNHEY and SVGAGI. Clones were sequenced by immunoSEQ multiplex PCR, and TCRdb holds only the in-frame ones, with some missing. The profile covers about 76,000 clones, with about 91% appearing a single time and 0.25% taken by the ten largest. This TCR was recovered from a human donor in good health. The J gene is TRBJ1-4, the V gene TRBV6-5; D is ambiguous. Material: T cells isolated from PBMCs. CDR3 region: CASSYDLNVAREKLFF. CDR3 sequence (DNA): TGTGCCAGCAGTTACGATTTGAACGTGGCCAGAGAAAAACTGTTTTTT.